This TCR beta chain was observed in a study of vaccination effects on CD4 cells after COVID-19. Before any sequencing was done, the ViraFEST assay used viral peptide pools to expand antigen-specific CD4+ T cells. The culture ran for roughly ten days before CD4+ T cells were isolated. Vaccination of participants consisted of two doses of either the BNT162b2 or mRNA-1273 vaccine. This clone showed up just a few times. Its antigen is as yet unknown. Study-wide results and limits: Cross-reactivity with common cold coronaviruses was shown by only 1 of 255 vaccine-induced clones in healthy vaccinees.

The repertoire was sequenced with immunoSEQ multiplex PCR; TCRdb's copy has only in-frame clones and lacks some. Seen here are about 16,000 clones, 70% observed once, and the top ten hold about 8.2%. Per germline, CDR1 SGHDT and CDR2 YYEEEE. The CDR3 contains 17 residues. The V gene lost 0 bases and the J gene lost 0 bases, with 13 bases spanning the gap. Sequencing used CD4+ T cells from PBMCs cultured with SARS-CoV-2 spike peptides, obtained after COVID-19 vaccination. The V and J genes are TRBV5-6 and TRBJ1-5; D unresolved. The receptor was isolated from a human donor who received a COVID-19 vaccine. The CDR3 bases are TGTGCCAGCAGCTTGGGGACGGAAACTTATAGCAATCAGCCCCAGCATTTT. Protein sequence: CASSLGTETYSNQPQHF.